Each of the 22 T cell receptor beta chains below was sequenced from the same sample in a study of cytomegalovirus exposure and HLA in healthy donors. Primers for the PCR totalled 60 Vbeta and 13 Jbeta. Clones were read by immunoSEQ multiplex PCR, and TCRdb kept only the in-frame ones, dropping some. The data show around 200,000 clones, 62% seen once. Sequencing input: PBMCs. Receptors originate from a middle-aged man in good health and CMV-seronegative.

The chain uses TRBV2 and TRBJ1-6, with no clear D. The ends were cut back, 6 bases at V and 7 bases at J, with 7 bases in the middle. Germline lookup yields CDR1 SNHLY and CDR2 FYNNEI. CDR3 length: 12 amino acids. The CDR3 protein is CASREPNSPLHF. DNA of the CDR3: TGTGCCAGCAGGGAACCGAATTCACCCCTCCACTTT.

This clone occurred a few times. The chain links TRBV7-6 to TRBJ2-5; TRBD2 matches 8 bases. V lost 8 bases to trimming and J lost 4 bases; unmatched junction nucleotides: 9. CDR3 length equals 14 residues. In germline, CDR1 is SGHVS, CDR2 FNYEAQ. The CDR3 loop reads CASGKSGSPETQYF. In DNA, the CDR3 is TGTGCCAGCGGAAAAAGCGGGAGCCCAGAGACCCAGTACTTC.

The genes are TRBV6-1 and TRBJ2-3, with TRBD2 matching over 7 bases. V shed 2 bases and J 1 base; nucleotides not matched to a gene: 9. The CDR3 length is 17 residues. CDR1 and CDR2 from the germline V gene are MNHNS and SASEGT. CDR3 coding DNA: TGTGCCAGCAGTGAAAGTGATGGGGGGAGGGGCACAGATACGCAGTATTTT. This gives the protein CASSESDGGRGTDTQYF.

This clone showed up just once. The rearrangement links TRBV18 to TRBJ2-7; D not certain. V was shortened by 3 bases and J by 3 bases, with 12 bases between the two germline ends. The CDR3 loop spans 14 amino acids. Per the germline V gene, CDR1 is KGHSH and CDR2 is LQKENI. CDR3 nucleotide sequence: TGTGCCAGCTCACCCAATCGGGTCGTCTACGAGCAGTACTTC. This codes for CASSPNRVVYEQYF.

V and J are TRBV7-9 and TRBJ2-2, with D maybe TRBD1 (6 bases). V shed 5 bases and J shed 1 base, with 11 bases lying between them. The CDR3 has 15 residues. Per germline, CDR1 SEHNR and CDR2 FQNEAQ (reference sequence). CDR3 amino acids: CASSTLDRNTGELFF. The CDR3, as DNA: TGTGCCAGCAGCACCTTGGACAGGAACACCGGGGAGCTGTTTTTT.

The chain carries TRBV9 and TRBJ2-1; D not certain. This CDR3 has 14 residues. The V gene's germline CDR1 is SGDLS and CDR2 YYNGEE. Trimming took off 0 bases at V and 10 bases at J, with 14 bases between the two ends. As DNA, the CDR3 is TGTGCCAGCAGCGTAGACGAGAGGCGTTCCGAGCAGTTCTTC. This sequence encodes CASSVDERRSEQFF. The complete variable domain, with remaining parts taken from reference TRBV9 and TRBJ2-1, reads DSGVTQTPKHLITATGQRVTLRCSPRSGDLSVYWYQQSLDQGLQFLIQYYNGEERAKGNILERFSAQQFPDLHSELNLSSLELGDSALYFCASSVDERRSEQFFGPGTRLTVL.

The genes are TRBV5-1 and TRBJ2-1, with D perhaps matching TRBD1 (6 bases). CDR3 size: 14 residues. CDR1 is SGHRS and CDR2 is YFSETQ in the germline V gene. Trimming removed 4 bases from V and 5 bases from J, with 13 bases in between. The CDR3 is CASSPTGQHNEQFF. The CDR3 bases are TGCGCCAGCAGCCCTACAGGGCAGCACAATGAGCAGTTCTTC.

This chain uses TRBV14 with TRBJ1-4; D gene uncertain. V lost 0 bases to trimming and J lost 4 bases, with 6 bases between them. CDR1 SGHDN and CDR2 FVKESK come from the germline V gene. The CDR3 runs to 14 residues. CDR3 in amino acids: CASSQDYSNEKLFF. DNA for the CDR3: TGTGCCAGCAGCCAAGATTATAGTAATGAAAAACTGTTTTTT.

The chain employs TRBV29-1 and TRBJ2-5; 8 bases fit TRBD2. The germline gives CDR1 SQVTM, CDR2 ANQGSEA. The J segment lost 5 bases and the V segment lost 7 bases, leaving 12 bases of the junction unmatched. CDR3 length: 14 residues. CDR3 in amino acids: CSGQRAGDYETQYF. The CDR3, as DNA: TGCAGCGGCCAGAGAGCGGGAGACTATGAGACCCAGTACTTC.

V and J are TRBV5-8 and TRBJ1-1; perhaps TRBD1 as D (5 bases). The length of the CDR3 is 13 residues. CDR1 is SGHTS and CDR2 is YDEGEE in the germline V gene. V was pared by 4 bases and J by 6 bases, with 13 bases between. CDR3 nucleotides: TGTGCCAGCAGCCTCGGACCGGGGGCTGAAGCTTTCTTT. As protein: CASSLGPGAEAFF.

This chain uses TRBV5-6 with TRBJ1-5; weak D call: TRBD1 (5 bases). Looked up from germline, CDR1 is SGHDT and CDR2 is YYEEEE. Trimming stripped 1 base from V and 0 bases from J, with 8 bases between. This CDR3 contains 15 residues. CDR3 region: CASSLRGRSNQPQHF. As DNA, the CDR3 is TGTGCCAGCAGCTTGAGGGGCCGTAGCAATCAGCCCCAGCATTTT. The whole variable domain, remainder taken from reference TRBV5-6 and TRBJ1-5, is DAGVTQSPTHLIKTRGQQVTLRCSPKSGHDTVSWYQQALGQGPQFIFQYYEEEERQRGNFPDRFSGHQFPNYSSELNVNALLLGDSALYLCASSLRGRSNQPQHFGDGTRLSIL.

A note on this clone: An end of the junction differs from the germline gene, which may be a read error. The chain's CDR3 is CSSSLWGANTGELFF. The CDR3 DNA reads as TGTTCCAGCAGCTTATGGGGAGCGAACACCGGGGAGCTGTTTTTT. V is TRBV7-9 and J is TRBJ2-2; TRBD2 might be the D (5 bases). The CDR3 sequence is 15 residues long. CDR1 SEHNR and CDR2 FQNEAQ come from the germline V gene (reference sequence).

There are a few counts of this clone. V usage is TRBV5-8 and J usage is TRBJ2-7; TRBD2 is a possible D gene (5 bases). Trimming took off 0 bases at V and 6 bases at J, with 7 bases between the two ends. Germline V gives CDR1 SGHTS, CDR2 YDEGEE. This CDR3 has 12 amino acids. CDR3 bases: TGTGCCAGCAGCTTGGGAGGGCGCGAGCAGTACTTC. Its translation is CASSLGGREQYF. The full variable domain, its missing parts supplied by reference TRBV5-8 and TRBJ2-7, is EAGVTQSPTHLIKTRGQQATLRCSPISGHTSVYWYQQALGLGLQFLLWYDEGEERNRGNFPPRFSGRQFPNYSSELNVNALELEDSALYLCASSLGGREQYFGPGTRLTVT.

The chain links TRBV19 to TRBJ2-7, with TRBD1 as a possible D gene (6 bases). V shed 2 bases and J shed 0 bases, with 11 bases lying between them. Germline V lookup: CDR1 LNHDA, CDR2 SQIVND (reference sequence). The CDR3 consists of 15 residues. This CDR3 is CASSIWVGGSYEQYF. The CDR3 DNA follows: TGTGCCAGTAGTATATGGGTAGGGGGCTCCTACGAGCAGTACTTC.

The chain uses TRBV6-1 and TRBJ1-5, with TRBD1 matching over 8 bases. The CDR3 covers 13 residues. The ends lost 4 bases at V and 5 bases at J; junction bases unmatched: 1. CDR1 is MNHNS, CDR2 SASEGT, per germline. CDR3 protein: CASSVGQDQPQHF. DNA for the CDR3: TGTGCCAGCAGTGTGGGACAGGATCAGCCCCAGCATTTT.

This clone was found a few times. V is TRBV11-3 and J is TRBJ2-1; TRBD2 matches at 13 bases. Germline V lookup: CDR1 SGHNT, CDR2 YENEEA. Germline trimming cut 2 bases from V and 10 bases from J; bases unmatched to any gene: 8. The CDR3 contains 16 residues. The CDR3 reads CASSLYGLAGESEQFF. CDR3 nucleotides: TGTGCCAGCAGCTTATATGGACTAGCGGGAGAATCCGAGCAGTTCTTC. The full variable domain, its missing parts supplied by reference TRBV11-3 and TRBJ2-1, is EAGVVQSPRYKIIEKKQPVAFWCNPISGHNTLYWYLQNLGQGPELLIRYENEEAVDDSQLPKDRFSAERLKGVDSTLKIQPAELGDSAVYLCASSLYGLAGESEQFFGPGTRLTVL.

In this sample, this clone turned up once. The chain joins TRBV5-5 to TRBJ2-7, with 7 bases aligning to TRBD2. The CDR3 runs 15 residues. Trimming at V came to 3 bases and at J to 0 bases, leaving 6 bases not matched to a gene. The germline V gene has CDR1 SGHKS and CDR2 YYEKEE (reference sequence). CDR3 DNA: TGTGCCAGCAGCTCAGCGGGGACCAGCTCCTACGAGCAGTACTTC. Its translation is CASSSAGTSSYEQYF. Based on the CDR3 plus reference TRBV5-5 and TRBJ2-7, the full variable domain is DAGVTQSPTHLIKTRGQQVTLRCSPISGHKSVSWYQQVLGQGPQFIFQYYEKEERGRGNFPDRFSARQFPNYSSELNVNALLLGDSALYLCASSSAGTSSYEQYFGPGTRLTVT.

The J gene is TRBJ1-2, the V gene TRBV2; TRBD1 aligns across 8 bases. The CDR3 has 14 amino acids. Germline V gene lookup returns CDR1 SNHLY and CDR2 FYNNEI. V was clipped by 0 bases and J by 7 bases; unmatched bases: 4. The CDR3 sequence: CASSEALTGGGYTF. CDR3 bases: TGTGCCAGCAGTGAAGCGCTCACAGGGGGTGGCTACACCTTC.

V gene TRBV5-1 combines with J gene TRBJ2-7; 10 bases match TRBD1. The junction had 3 bases not matched to a gene; V was cut back by 4 bases and J by 2 bases. This CDR3 region has 14 residues. The V gene's germline CDR1 is SGHRS and CDR2 YFSETQ. This CDR3 is CASSRGTGAYEQYF. In DNA form, the CDR3 reads TGCGCCAGCAGCCGCGGGACAGGGGCCTACGAGCAGTACTTC.

V usage is TRBV2 and J usage is TRBJ2-5, with D possibly matching TRBD1 (6 bases). V lost 3 bases and J lost 9, with 17 bases in between. Germline V gives CDR1 SNHLY, CDR2 FYNNEI. This CDR3 has 14 residues. For the CDR3, the DNA is TGTGCCAGCAGTGACTCATTAGGGGGTTGGTCCCAGTACTTC. It is translated as CASSDSLGGWSQYF.

The chain couples TRBV2 to TRBJ1-3; 7 bases fit TRBD1. V lost 7 bases to trimming and J lost 4 bases; unmatched junction nucleotides: 4. The CDR3 sequence is 13 residues long. Per germline, CDR1 SNHLY and CDR2 FYNNEI. This chain's CDR3 is CASTTGQGNTIYF. CDR3 in DNA: TGTGCCAGCACCACGGGACAGGGAAACACCATATATTTT.

The genes are TRBV6-4 and TRBJ2-1, with 10 bases identical to TRBD2. The CDR3 loop spans 17 amino acids. V gave up 3 bases and J gave up 2 bases; unmatched junction bases: 7. Germline V gene data show CDR1 as MRHNA and CDR2 as SNTAGT. Here the CDR3 DNA reads TGTGCCAGCAGTGAGACCCTTGGACTAGCGGCCTACAATGAGCAGTTCTTC. Amino acid sequence: CASSETLGLAAYNEQFF.